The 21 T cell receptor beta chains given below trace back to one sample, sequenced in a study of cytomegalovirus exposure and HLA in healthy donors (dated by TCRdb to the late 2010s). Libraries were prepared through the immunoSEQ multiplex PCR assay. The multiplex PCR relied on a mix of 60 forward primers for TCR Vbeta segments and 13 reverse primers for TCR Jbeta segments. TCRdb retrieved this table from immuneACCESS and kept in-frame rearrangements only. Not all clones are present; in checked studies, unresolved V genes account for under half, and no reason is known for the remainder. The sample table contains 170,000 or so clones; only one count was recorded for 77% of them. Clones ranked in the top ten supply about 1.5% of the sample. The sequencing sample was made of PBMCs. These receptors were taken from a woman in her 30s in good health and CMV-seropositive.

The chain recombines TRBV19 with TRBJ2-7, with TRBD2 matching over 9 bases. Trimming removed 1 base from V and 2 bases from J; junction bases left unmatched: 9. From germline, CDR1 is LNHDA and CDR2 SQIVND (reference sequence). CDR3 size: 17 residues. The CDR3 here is CASSIGESGRSPYEQYF. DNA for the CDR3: TGTGCCAGTAGTATAGGGGAAAGCGGGAGGTCCCCCTACGAGCAGTACTTC.

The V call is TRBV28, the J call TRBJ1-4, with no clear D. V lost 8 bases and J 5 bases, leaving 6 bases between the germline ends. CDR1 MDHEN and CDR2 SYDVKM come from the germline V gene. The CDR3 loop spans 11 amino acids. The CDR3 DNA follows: TGTGCCAGCCTCTCGAATGAAAAACTGTTTTTT. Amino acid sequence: CASLSNEKLFF.

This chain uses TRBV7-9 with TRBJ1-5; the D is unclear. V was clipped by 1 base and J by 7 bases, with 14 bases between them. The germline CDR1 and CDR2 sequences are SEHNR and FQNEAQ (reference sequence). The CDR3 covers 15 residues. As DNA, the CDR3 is TGTGCCAGCAGCTTAGGAGCTGCGGGCGAGCAGCCCCAGCATTTT. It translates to CASSLGAAGEQPQHF.

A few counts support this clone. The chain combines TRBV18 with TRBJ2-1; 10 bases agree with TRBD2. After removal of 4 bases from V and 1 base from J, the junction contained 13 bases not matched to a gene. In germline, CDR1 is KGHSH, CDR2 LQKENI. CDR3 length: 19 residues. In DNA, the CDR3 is TGTGCCAGCTCACGATTTTCCGCTAGCGGGAGTATGTCCTACAATGAGCAGTTCTTC. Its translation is CASSRFSASGSMSYNEQFF.

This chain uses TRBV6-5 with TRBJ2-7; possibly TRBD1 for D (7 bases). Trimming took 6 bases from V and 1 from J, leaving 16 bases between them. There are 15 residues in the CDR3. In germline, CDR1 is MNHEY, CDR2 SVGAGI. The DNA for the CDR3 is TGTGCCAGCAGCGACAGGGACTTAGGGTCCTACGAGCAGTACTTC. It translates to CASSDRDLGSYEQYF.

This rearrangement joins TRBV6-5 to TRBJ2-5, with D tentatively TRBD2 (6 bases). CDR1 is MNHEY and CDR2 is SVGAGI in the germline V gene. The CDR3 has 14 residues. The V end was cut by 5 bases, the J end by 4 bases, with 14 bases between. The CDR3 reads CASSPNGGVETQYF. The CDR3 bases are TGTGCCAGCAGTCCCAATGGAGGGGTAGAGACCCAGTACTTC.

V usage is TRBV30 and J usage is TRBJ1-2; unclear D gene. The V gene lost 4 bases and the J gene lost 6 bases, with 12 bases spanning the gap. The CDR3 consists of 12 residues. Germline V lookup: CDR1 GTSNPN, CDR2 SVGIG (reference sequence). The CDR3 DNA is TGTGCCTGGACCCTCCGGCAGGATGGCTACACCTTC. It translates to CAWTLRQDGYTF.

The CDR3 sequence is CASSHLEGEKLFF. The CDR3 nucleotides read TGTGCCAGCAGCCATCTTGAGGGTGAAAAACTGTTTTTT. The chain links TRBV14 to TRBJ1-4; no reliable D call. The germline V gene encodes CDR1 SGHDN and CDR2 FVKESK. The CDR3 is made up of 13 amino acids. V shed 3 bases and J shed 7 bases, with 9 bases lying between them.

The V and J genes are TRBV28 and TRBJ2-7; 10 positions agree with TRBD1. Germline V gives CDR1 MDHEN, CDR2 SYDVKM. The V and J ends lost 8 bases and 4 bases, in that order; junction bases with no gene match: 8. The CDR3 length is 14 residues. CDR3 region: CASGNRDRGYEQYF. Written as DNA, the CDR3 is TGTGCCAGCGGGAACCGGGACAGGGGTTACGAGCAGTACTTC. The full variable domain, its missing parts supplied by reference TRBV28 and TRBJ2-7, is DVKVTQSSRYLVKRTGEKVFLECVQDMDHENMFWYRQDPGLGLRLIYFSYDVKMKEKGDIPEGYSVSREKKERFSLILESASTNQTSMYLCASGNRDRGYEQYFGPGTRLTVT.

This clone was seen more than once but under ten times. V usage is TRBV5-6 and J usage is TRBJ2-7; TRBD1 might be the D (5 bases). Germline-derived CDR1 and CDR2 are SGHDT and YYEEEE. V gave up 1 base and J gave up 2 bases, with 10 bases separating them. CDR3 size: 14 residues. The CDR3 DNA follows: TGTGCCAGCAGCTTGTCGGCAGGGACCTACGAGCAGTACTTC. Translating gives CASSLSAGTYEQYF.

This CDR3 reads CSVVEMNTEAFF. The CDR3 region has the DNA TGCAGCGTTGTCGAGATGAACACTGAAGCTTTCTTT. The rearrangement links TRBV29-1 to TRBJ1-1, with no clear D. The CDR3 has 12 amino acids. Per germline, CDR1 SQVTM and CDR2 ANQGSEA. V was cut by 4 bases and J by 0 bases, with 6 bases left in between.

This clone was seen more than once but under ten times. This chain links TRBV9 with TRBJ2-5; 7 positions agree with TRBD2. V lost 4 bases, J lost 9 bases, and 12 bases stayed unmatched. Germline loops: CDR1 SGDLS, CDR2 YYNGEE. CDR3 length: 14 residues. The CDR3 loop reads CASSQGTGGLAQYF. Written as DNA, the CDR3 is TGTGCCAGCAGCCAGGGCACGGGGGGTTTGGCCCAGTACTTC.

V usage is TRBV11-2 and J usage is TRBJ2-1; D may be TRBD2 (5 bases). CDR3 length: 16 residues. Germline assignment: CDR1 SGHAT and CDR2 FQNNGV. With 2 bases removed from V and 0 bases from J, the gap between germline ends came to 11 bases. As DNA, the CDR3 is TGTGCCAGCAGCTTAAGGCACGGGATCTCCTACAATGAGCAGTTCTTC. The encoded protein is CASSLRHGISYNEQFF.

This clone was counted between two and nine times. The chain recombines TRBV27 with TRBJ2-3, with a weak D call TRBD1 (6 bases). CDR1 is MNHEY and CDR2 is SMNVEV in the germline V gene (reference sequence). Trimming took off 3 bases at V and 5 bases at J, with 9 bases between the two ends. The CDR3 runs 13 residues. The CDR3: CASSFGTRDTQYF. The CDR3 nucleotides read TGTGCCAGCAGTTTCGGGACAAGAGATACGCAGTATTTT.

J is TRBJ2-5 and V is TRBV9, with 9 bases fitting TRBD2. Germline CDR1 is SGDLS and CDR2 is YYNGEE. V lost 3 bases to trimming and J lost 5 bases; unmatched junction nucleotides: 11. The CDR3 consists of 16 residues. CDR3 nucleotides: TGTGCCAGCAGCGATCCTAGCGGGACAAACCGGGAGACCCAGTACTTC. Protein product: CASSDPSGTNRETQYF. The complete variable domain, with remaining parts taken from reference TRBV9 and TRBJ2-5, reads DSGVTQTPKHLITATGQRVTLRCSPRSGDLSVYWYQQSLDQGLQFLIQYYNGEERAKGNILERFSAQQFPDLHSELNLSSLELGDSALYFCASSDPSGTNRETQYFGPGTRLLVL.

In DNA form, the CDR3 reads TGTGCCAGTAGTATGACCCTCGGCAGGCCCAATCAGCCCCAGCATTTT. Amino acids: CASSMTLGRPNQPQHF. The chain combines TRBV19 with TRBJ1-5; D unresolved. This CDR3 region has 16 residues. V was cut by 3 bases and J by 3 bases, with 15 bases left in between. Per germline, CDR1 LNHDA and CDR2 SQIVND (reference sequence).

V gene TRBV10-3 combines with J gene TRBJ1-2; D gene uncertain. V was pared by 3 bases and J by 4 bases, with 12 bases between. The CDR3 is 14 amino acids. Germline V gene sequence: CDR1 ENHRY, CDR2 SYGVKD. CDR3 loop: CAISEEGWVYGYTF. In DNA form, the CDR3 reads TGTGCCATCAGTGAAGAGGGCTGGGTCTATGGCTACACCTTC.

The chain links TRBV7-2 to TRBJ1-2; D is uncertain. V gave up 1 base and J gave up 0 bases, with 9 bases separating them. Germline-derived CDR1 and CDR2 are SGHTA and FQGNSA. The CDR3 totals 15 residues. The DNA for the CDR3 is TGTGCCAGCAGCTTAGAGTACAGCTCTAACTATGGCTACACCTTC. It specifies CASSLEYSSNYGYTF.

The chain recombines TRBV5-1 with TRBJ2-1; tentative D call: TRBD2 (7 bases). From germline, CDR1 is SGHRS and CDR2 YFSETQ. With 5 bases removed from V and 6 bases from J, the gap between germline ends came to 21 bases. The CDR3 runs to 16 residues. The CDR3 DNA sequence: TGCGCCAGCAGGCCAGAGGGGGGGAGGGCCTTCAATGAGCAGTTCTTC. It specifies CASRPEGGRAFNEQFF.

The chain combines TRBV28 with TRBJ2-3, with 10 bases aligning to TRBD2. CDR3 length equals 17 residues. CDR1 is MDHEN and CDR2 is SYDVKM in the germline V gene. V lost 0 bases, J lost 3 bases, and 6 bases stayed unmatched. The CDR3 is CASSLWSSGRGTDTQYF. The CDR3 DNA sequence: TGTGCCAGCAGTTTATGGTCTAGCGGGAGAGGTACAGATACGCAGTATTTT. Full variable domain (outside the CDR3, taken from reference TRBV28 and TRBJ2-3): DVKVTQSSRYLVKRTGEKVFLECVQDMDHENMFWYRQDPGLGLRLIYFSYDVKMKEKGDIPEGYSVSREKKERFSLILESASTNQTSMYLCASSLWSSGRGTDTQYFGPGTRLTVL.

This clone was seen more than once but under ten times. The CDR3 is CASSQDGVAVYEQYF. CDR3 nucleotides: TGTGCCAGCAGCCAAGATGGAGTAGCTGTCTACGAGCAGTACTTC. The chain links TRBV4-2 to TRBJ2-7; D is unresolved. This CDR3 comprises 15 residues. Trimming took 0 bases from V and 3 from J, leaving 12 bases between them. Germline V gene lookup returns CDR1 LGHNA and CDR2 YNFKEQ.